This is a list of T cell receptor beta chains from one sample in a study of CD8+ T cells in alopecia areata. TCRdb keeps only in-frame clones here, not all; method: immunoSEQ multiplex PCR. This sample has hundreds of thousands of clones; about 60% occur once, and the top ten carry 0.93%. The sample consisted of CD4+ T cells sorted from blood, taken at roughly week 53, from a patient treated with tofacitinib. The receptors were gathered from a human donor with alopecia areata. Both conserved end residues are trimmed from each CDR3. The D gene is left open where the match is weak. Expanded clones get a size class; other rows say once, few or many, or leave the size out.

v_gene: TRBV2; j_gene: TRBJ2-5; d_gene: NA; abundance: NA; CDR3aa: ASSVDSQETQY
v_gene: TRBV27; j_gene: TRBJ1-6; d_gene: NA; abundance: once; CDR3aa: ASTRTSSYNSPLH
v_gene: TRBV6-5; j_gene: TRBJ1-1; d_gene: NA; abundance: NA; CDR3aa: ASSYNGLLAEAF
v_gene: TRBV29-1; j_gene: TRBJ2-7; d_gene: NA; abundance: NA; CDR3aa: SVGGVSSYEQY
v_gene: TRBV5-6; j_gene: TRBJ2-3; d_gene: TRBD2; abundance: few; CDR3aa: ASSWTSGGASTQY
v_gene: TRBV7-2; j_gene: TRBJ2-7; d_gene: NA; abundance: few; CDR3aa: ASSLRSGHYEQY
v_gene: TRBV30; j_gene: TRBJ1-2; d_gene: NA; abundance: NA; CDR3aa: AWSPELGGNYGYT
v_gene: TRBV30; j_gene: TRBJ1-5; d_gene: TRBD1; abundance: NA; CDR3aa: AWSGTGNQPQH
v_gene: TRBV30; j_gene: TRBJ2-3; d_gene: NA; abundance: NA; CDR3aa: AWNVGSSNTDTQY
v_gene: TRBV4-3; j_gene: TRBJ1-1; d_gene: NA; abundance: NA; CDR3aa: ASSQEARFTEAF
v_gene: TRBV29-1; j_gene: TRBJ2-5; d_gene: TRBD1; abundance: few; CDR3aa: SVLRGQGGETQY